This T cell receptor (beta chain) was identified during a study of CD8+ T cells in alopecia areata. Study-wide background: Administration of oral tofacitinib to treated patients was at 5 to 10 mg twice daily. Disease severity was quantified as SALT score of affected scalp area.

As concerns this clone: The antigen remains unidentified.

After isolation, RNA underwent reverse transcription to generate cDNA as the sequencing template. Measured with immunoSEQ multiplex PCR; TCRdb has only the in-frame clones, and not every one. The sample has hundreds of thousands of clones, under 70% seen once; the top ten hold roughly 1.2%. V lost 4 bases to trimming and J lost 6 bases, with 19 bases between them. There are 15 residues in the CDR3. Germline CDR1 is MDHEN and CDR2 is SYDVKM. Findings and caveats of the study: Tofacitinib significantly lowered scalp clonality and expanded CD8+ clones among the top 100.

Treatment in this sample: oral pan-JAK inhibitor, 5-10 mg twice daily. As part of sample collection, lesional scalp punch biopsies and peripheral blood were taken from alopecia areata patients. This clonotype originated in a human donor with alopecia areata. V and J are TRBV28 and TRBJ2-7, with D tentatively TRBD1 or TRBD2 (7 bases each). This material consisted of CD4+ T cells sorted from blood, taken around week 46, from a patient treated with tofacitinib. The CDR3 region has the DNA TGTGCCAGCAGTTCCCCCCGGCAGGGGGGGAGCGAGCAGTACTTC. Translation: CASSSPRQGGSEQYF. The entire variable domain, with the rest obtained from reference TRBV28 and TRBJ2-7, is as follows: DVKVTQSSRYLVKRTGEKVFLECVQDMDHENMFWYRQDPGLGLRLIYFSYDVKMKEKGDIPEGYSVSREKKERFSLILESASTNQTSMYLCASSSPRQGGSEQYFGPGTRLTVT.